The 17 T cell receptor beta chains below were found in one sample sequenced in a study of blood T cell repertoires in COVID-19. Repertoires were generated with immunoSEQ multiplex PCR, while TCRdb's copy carries only in-frame clones and drops some. The sample lists 200,000 to 250,000 clones; more than 75% were seen once. Sequencing used peripheral blood. These receptors all come from a man aged 35 to 55 with acute or convalescent COVID-19.

This clone occurred once. The chain uses TRBV15 and TRBJ2-3; 8 bases map to TRBD2. Unmatched junction bases numbered 17, after V lost 5 bases and J lost 1 base. CDR1 LNHNV and CDR2 YYDKDF come from the germline V gene (reference sequence). The CDR3 is 19 amino acids. The CDR3 coding sequence is TGTGCCACCAGCCGACCATTTACCCTCGGGGGGGCGGGCACAGATACGCAGTATTTT. This codes for CATSRPFTLGGAGTDTQYF.

The CDR3 protein is CASSFRTSGVTPNQSHEQYF. The CDR3 DNA sequence: TGTGCCAGCAGCTTCCGGACTAGCGGGGTCACCCCTAACCAAAGCCACGAGCAGTACTTC. The V call is TRBV7-3, the J call TRBJ2-7, with 12 bases that match TRBD2. Germline CDR1 SGHTA, CDR2 FQGTGA. This CDR3 comprises 20 residues. Germline trimming cut 3 bases from V and 5 bases from J; bases unmatched to any gene: 20.

This clone was detected once. The chain is built from TRBV7-2 and TRBJ2-7; D might be TRBD1 (5 bases). CDR1 is SGHTA, CDR2 FQGNSA, per germline. The germline V and J ends were trimmed by 3 bases and 2 bases, with 11 bases remaining between them. The CDR3 covers 14 residues. The CDR3 DNA follows: TGTGCCAGCAGCTTCCAGGGTGGACCCTACGAGCAGTACTTC. Its translation is CASSFQGGPYEQYF.

The V call is TRBV19, the J call TRBJ2-3, with D unclear. The germline V gene has CDR1 LNHDA and CDR2 SQIVND (reference sequence). The CDR3 spans 16 residues. Trimming removed 3 bases from V and 5 bases from J, with 18 bases in between. Written as DNA, the CDR3 is TGTGCCAGTAGTATCCCCGGCCTACAAGCAGGAGATACGCAGTATTTT. Residues: CASSIPGLQAGDTQYF.

The CDR3 loop reads CASSLGQWNSPLHF. The CDR3 bases are TGTGCCAGCAGCTTGGGACAGTGGAATTCACCCCTCCACTTT. The V gene is TRBV5-6, the J gene TRBJ1-6, with TRBD1 as a possible D gene (5 bases). CDR1 is SGHDT and CDR2 is YYEEEE in the germline V gene. V was trimmed by 0 bases and J by 7 bases, leaving 8 bases between them. CDR3 length: 14 amino acids.

In this sample, this clone turned up a few times. The chain has TRBV5-1 and TRBJ1-1; D not certain. The V gene's germline CDR1 is SGHRS and CDR2 YFSETQ. The germline V and J ends were trimmed by 4 bases and 0 bases, with 13 bases remaining between them. This CDR3 is 15 amino acids long. CDR3 coding DNA: TGCGCCAGCAGCCATCCAGAACGGGTGAACACTGAAGCTTTCTTT. It codes for CASSHPERVNTEAFF.

The chain recombines TRBV25-1 with TRBJ1-4; D uncertain. The V gene's germline CDR1 is MGHDK and CDR2 SYGVNS. Trimming removed 6 bases from V and 11 bases from J, with 19 bases in between. The CDR3 runs to 14 residues. The CDR3, as DNA: TGTGCCAGCAGCTCTACAGAAACACCTGAGAAACTGTTTTTT. This sequence encodes CASSSTETPEKLFF.

The gene calls are TRBV6-6 and TRBJ1-3; 12 bases map to TRBD1. V lost 5 bases, J lost 4 bases, and 12 bases stayed unmatched. Per germline, CDR1 MNHNY and CDR2 SVGAGI (reference sequence). The CDR3 is 18 residues long. The DNA of the CDR3 is TGTGCCAGCAGTCTCCCGGAGGGACAGGGGGCTGACGGAAACACCATATATTTT. Its translation: CASSLPEGQGADGNTIYF.

This clone was counted a single time. The gene calls are TRBV7-9 and TRBJ1-2; D call uncertain. V was clipped by 1 base and J by 11 bases, with 8 bases between them. The CDR3 loop spans 11 amino acids. The germline gives CDR1 SEHNR, CDR2 FQNEAQ (reference sequence). CDR3 coding DNA: TGTGCCAGCAGCTTAGGTCCGGGGTACACCTTC. As protein: CASSLGPGYTF.

This clone was counted a few times. The gene calls are TRBV6-5 and TRBJ1-1; no clear D. This CDR3 region has 16 residues. Per germline, CDR1 MNHEY and CDR2 SVGAGI. V was clipped by 0 bases and J by 2 bases, with 13 bases between them. CDR3 loop: CASSYSMGTQNTEAFF. CDR3 nucleotide sequence: TGTGCCAGCAGTTACTCGATGGGCACCCAAAACACTGAAGCTTTCTTT.

The CDR3 is CASRPRASNTEAFF. In DNA, the CDR3 is TGTGCCAGCAGGCCGCGGGCCTCGAACACTGAAGCTTTCTTT. The chain employs TRBV2 and TRBJ1-1; no clear D gene. V was trimmed by 6 bases and J by 1 base, leaving 12 bases between them. The length of the CDR3 is 14 residues. CDR1 is SNHLY, CDR2 FYNNEI, per germline.

The chain employs TRBV5-1 and TRBJ1-2; 7 nucleotides match TRBD1. CDR1 is SGHRS, CDR2 YFSETQ, per germline. CDR3 size: 15 residues. V was clipped by 4 bases and J by 2 bases; unmatched bases: 8. The CDR3 nucleotides read TGCGCCAGCAGCCGGACGGACAGGACGAACTATGGCTACACCTTC. This sequence encodes CASSRTDRTNYGYTF.

V usage is TRBV7-6 and J usage is TRBJ1-5; 8 bases are shared with TRBD1. Germline CDR1 is SGHVS and CDR2 is FNYEAQ. The CDR3 has 13 amino acids. The junction had 3 bases not matched to a gene; V was cut back by 1 base and J by 10 bases. CDR3 loop: CASSLEQGDPQHF. CDR3 DNA sequence: TGTGCCAGCAGCTTAGAACAGGGGGATCCCCAGCATTTT. Based on the CDR3 plus reference TRBV7-6 and TRBJ1-5, the full variable domain is GAGVSQSPRYKVTKRGQDVALRCDPISGHVSLYWYRQALGQGPEFLTYFNYEAQQDKSGLPNDRFSAERPEGSISTLTIQRTEQRDSAMYRCASSLEQGDPQHFGDGTRLSIL.

The chain recombines TRBV18 with TRBJ1-1; D is unclear. The CDR3 totals 14 residues. The germline V gene encodes CDR1 KGHSH and CDR2 LQKENI. The V end lost 6 bases, the J end lost 4 bases, and 15 bases lay between the germline ends. CDR3 DNA: TGTGCCAGCTCGGTCACTGGGGAGGGCACTGAAGCTTTCTTT. This codes for CASSVTGEGTEAFF.

The chain has TRBV5-1 and TRBJ2-3; 11 bases align to TRBD2. Losses at the gene ends were 2 bases for V and 1 base for J; bases not matched to a gene: 0. CDR1 SGHRS and CDR2 YFSETQ come from the germline V gene. The CDR3 has 15 amino acids. The CDR3 protein is CASSLLAGGTDTQYF. The DNA for the CDR3 is TGCGCCAGCAGCTTACTAGCGGGGGGCACAGATACGCAGTATTTT.

This rearrangement joins TRBV7-9 to TRBJ1-4; D perhaps matches TRBD1 (6 bases). V gave up 5 bases and J gave up 0 bases, with 10 bases separating them. The germline V gene encodes CDR1 SEHNR and CDR2 FQNEAQ (reference sequence). The CDR3 runs 15 residues. CDR3 sequence (DNA): TGTGCCAGCAGCCTAGACAGGCCAACTAATGAAAAACTGTTTTTT. Its protein is CASSLDRPTNEKLFF.

This clone was recorded only once. The V gene is TRBV6-2 or TRBV6-3, the J gene TRBJ2-3; 10 nucleotides line up with TRBD2. This CDR3 is built from 20 residues. CDR1 is MNHEY and CDR2 is SVGEGT in the germline V gene. Trimming cost V 5 bases and J 4 bases; bases outside gene matches: 21. The CDR3 sequence is CASSTKSLIQSGGAPDTQYF. CDR3 bases: TGTGCCAGCAGTACTAAAAGTCTCATACAAAGCGGGGGGGCCCCAGATACGCAGTATTTT.